The next 22 T cell receptor beta chains were all read from a single sample in a study of T cells in localized non-small cell lung cancer. Some clones are missing from TCRdb's copy, which holds only in-frame ones; the method was immunoSEQ multiplex PCR. The sample has some 24,000 clones; approximately 86% are singletons. The sample was peripheral blood, taken before any cancer treatment. The source is a male donor older than 55 with stage II squamous cell lung carcinoma.

This clone was counted only a few times. The rearrangement links TRBV7-6 to TRBJ2-7, with D perhaps matching TRBD1 (5 bases). V gave up 1 base and J gave up 5 bases, with 15 bases separating them. This CDR3 has 15 residues. The V gene's germline CDR1 is SGHVS and CDR2 FNYEAQ. DNA for the CDR3: TGTGCCAGCAGCTTAGGTTCGCAGGGTACCAACGAGCAGTACTTC. It translates to CASSLGSQGTNEQYF.

V gene TRBV28 combines with J gene TRBJ2-7; the D gene is possibly TRBD1 (7 bases). V dropped 6 bases and J dropped 3 bases, with 15 bases sitting between them. The CDR3 loop spans 14 amino acids. CDR1 and CDR2 from the germline V gene are MDHEN and SYDVKM. CDR3 residues: CASRGGTAIYEQYF. CDR3 DNA: TGTGCCAGCAGGGGCGGGACAGCTATCTACGAGCAGTACTTC.

This chain connects TRBV2 to TRBJ1-2, with D hard to call. Trimming cost V 9 bases and J 0 bases, with 11 bases left between them. Germline V gene lookup returns CDR1 SNHLY and CDR2 FYNNEI. The CDR3 extends over 13 amino acids. CDR3 loop: CAREVGANYGYTF. The CDR3 nucleotides read TGTGCCAGGGAGGTGGGAGCTAACTATGGCTACACCTTC.

The chain recombines TRBV11-3 with TRBJ1-1; TRBD1 is a possible D gene (6 bases). CDR3 length: 15 amino acids. Germline CDR1 SGHNT, CDR2 YENEEA. V dropped 3 bases and J dropped 4 bases, with 15 bases sitting between them. The CDR3 here is CASSFTGAGGTEAFF. Written as DNA, the CDR3 is TGTGCCAGCAGCTTCACGGGGGCCGGGGGCACTGAAGCTTTCTTT. The entire variable domain, with the rest obtained from reference TRBV11-3 and TRBJ1-1, is as follows: EAGVVQSPRYKIIEKKQPVAFWCNPISGHNTLYWYLQNLGQGPELLIRYENEEAVDDSQLPKDRFSAERLKGVDSTLKIQPAELGDSAVYLCASSFTGAGGTEAFFGQGTRLTVV.

The chain carries TRBV7-5 and TRBJ2-1; the table's TRBD2 call for D was not verified on the DNA. TRBV7-5 is an annotated pseudogene. This CDR3 is 17 amino acids long. CDR3 region: CVRSFPTSGKTYNEQFF. CDR3 nucleotide sequence: TGTGTCAGAAGCTTTCCGACTAGCGGGAAGACCTACAATGAGCAGTTCTTC.

The chain uses TRBV27 and TRBJ1-5; D remains ambiguous. Germline CDR1 reads MNHEY; CDR2 reads SMNVEV (reference sequence). The length of the CDR3 is 17 residues. V lost 0 bases to trimming and J lost 1 base, with 13 bases between them. Here the CDR3 DNA reads TGTGCCAGCAGTTTATCTTGGCCTTTTTTAAGCAATCAGCCCCAGCATTTT. It encodes CASSLSWPFLSNQPQHF.

The chain has TRBV2 and TRBJ1-4; a possible D gene is TRBD1 (5 bases). The germline V gene encodes CDR1 SNHLY and CDR2 FYNNEI. The CDR3 runs 14 residues. V was clipped by 8 bases and J by 0 bases, with 10 bases between them. As DNA, the CDR3 is TGTGCCAGCGGGGCGCCAGCAACTAATGAAAAACTGTTTTTT. Residues: CASGAPATNEKLFF.

V gene TRBV10-2 combines with J gene TRBJ2-1, with 11 bases aligning to TRBD2. This CDR3 comprises 15 residues. Germline V gives CDR1 WSHSY, CDR2 SAAADI. The J segment lost 5 bases and the V segment lost 6 bases, leaving 6 bases of the junction unmatched. DNA of the CDR3: TGCGCCAGCAGGCTCGGGACTAGCGGCCACAATGAGCAGTTCTTC. Residues: CASRLGTSGHNEQFF.

This clone was observed a few times. This rearrangement joins TRBV19 to TRBJ1-2; D ambiguous. This CDR3 has 14 residues. Germline CDR1 LNHDA, CDR2 SQIVND (reference sequence). Trimming took off 7 bases at V and 3 bases at J, with 15 bases between the two ends. The CDR3 nucleotides are TGTGCCAGTACCATCCGTCTGCAGGACTATGGCTACACCTTC. This translates into CASTIRLQDYGYTF.

V gene TRBV29-1 combines with J gene TRBJ2-1; 8 bases agree with TRBD2. The V gene end was trimmed by 6 bases and the J gene end by 8 bases; junction bases not matched to a gene: 9. This CDR3 is 13 amino acids long. CDR1 SQVTM and CDR2 ANQGSEA come from the germline V gene. CDR3 bases: TGCAGCGTGGTGGGACTAGAGGGCTATGAGCAGTTCTTC. Protein product: CSVVGLEGYEQFF.

The rearrangement uses TRBV7-2 and TRBJ2-3; D perhaps matches TRBD2 (6 bases). The V and J ends lost 2 bases and 0 bases respectively, with 15 bases between them. Germline CDR1 reads SGHTA; CDR2 reads FQGNSA. This CDR3 region has 17 residues. CDR3: CASSLRARGLSTDTQYF. The DNA of the CDR3 is TGTGCCAGCAGCTTACGGGCGCGGGGCCTGAGCACAGATACGCAGTATTTT.

The chain links TRBV29-1 to TRBJ1-1; 9 bases agree with TRBD1. Germline loops: CDR1 SQVTM, CDR2 ANQGSEA. The CDR3 extends over 14 amino acids. V trimming: 3 bases; J trimming: 1 base; junction bases outside the gene matches: 3. Written as DNA, the CDR3 is TGCAGCGTTGAGGGACAGGGCAAGAACACTGAAGCTTTCTTT. Amino acid sequence: CSVEGQGKNTEAFF. Full variable domain (outside the CDR3, taken from reference TRBV29-1 and TRBJ1-1): SAVISQKPSRDICQRGTSLTIQCQVDSQVTMMFWYRQQPGQSLTLIATANQGSEATYESGFVIDKFPISRPNLTFSTLTVSNMSPEDSSIYLCSVEGQGKNTEAFFGQGTRLTVV.

The chain links TRBV5-1 to TRBJ1-4; perhaps TRBD1 as D (6 bases). This CDR3 is 16 amino acids long. V was pared by 4 bases and J by 5 bases, with 18 bases between. Germline V CDR1 and CDR2: SGHRS, YFSETQ. CDR3 loop: CASSPRGRGQNEKLFF. For the CDR3, the DNA is TGCGCCAGCAGCCCCCGAGGGCGGGGGCAAAATGAAAAACTGTTTTTT.

The V and J genes are TRBV29-1 and TRBJ1-2; D remains unclear. V lost 6 bases and J 4 bases, leaving 21 bases between the germline ends. Germline lookup yields CDR1 SQVTM and CDR2 ANQGSEA. The CDR3 is 15 amino acids. The DNA for the CDR3 is TGCAGCGTGACAAATTCCGACGGAGCCTCCTATGGCTACACCTTC. Translation: CSVTNSDGASYGYTF. Full variable domain (rest looked up from reference TRBV29-1 and TRBJ1-2): SAVISQKPSRDICQRGTSLTIQCQVDSQVTMMFWYRQQPGQSLTLIATANQGSEATYESGFVIDKFPISRPNLTFSTLTVSNMSPEDSSIYLCSVTNSDGASYGYTFGSGTRLTVV.

The chain combines TRBV28 with TRBJ1-1; D is undetermined. Germline V CDR1 and CDR2: MDHEN, SYDVKM. There are 13 residues in the CDR3. Trimming removed 2 bases at V and 7 bases at J, with 11 bases between. This CDR3 reads CASSLPPPVEAFF. The DNA of the CDR3 is TGTGCCAGCAGTTTACCCCCCCCGGTTGAAGCTTTCTTT.

V is TRBV15 and J is TRBJ1-2, with D possibly TRBD1 on 5 matching bases. Trimming pared 5 bases from V and 0 bases from J, leaving 13 bases between. The CDR3 extends over 15 amino acids. Germline CDR1 LNHNV, CDR2 YYDKDF (reference sequence). CDR3 loop: CATSPRGSSNYGYTF. CDR3 DNA sequence: TGTGCCACCAGCCCCCGGGGGAGCTCTAACTATGGCTACACCTTC.

This chain links TRBV6-6 with TRBJ2-7, with 7 bases fitting TRBD1. Looked up from germline, CDR1 is MNHNY and CDR2 is SVGAGI (reference sequence). The CDR3 extends over 12 amino acids. The trim removed 8 bases at V and 6 bases at J, leaving 7 bases unmatched. CDR3 nucleotide sequence: TGTGCCAGCCTGGTACAGGGGTCCGAGCAGTACTTC. It codes for CASLVQGSEQYF.

The rearrangement links TRBV10-1 to TRBJ2-3; 9 bases fit TRBD2. Germline V gives CDR1 WNHNN, CDR2 SYGVQD (reference sequence). With 0 bases clipped from V and 5 bases from J, the junction kept 6 bases outside the gene matches. The CDR3 spans 16 residues. The CDR3 sequence is CASSESKRGEGDTQYF. CDR3 in DNA: TGCGCCAGCAGTGAGTCCAAGCGGGGGGAGGGAGATACGCAGTATTTT.

This chain joins TRBV9 and TRBJ2-3, with 8 bases lining up with TRBD1. The CDR3 has 15 amino acids. Trimming cost V 4 bases and J 5 bases; bases outside gene matches: 9. Germline V lookup: CDR1 SGDLS, CDR2 YYNGEE. This CDR3 reads CASSRTGFRIDTQYF. The CDR3 DNA reads as TGTGCCAGCAGCCGGACAGGGTTCAGAATAGATACGCAGTATTTT.

The V and J genes are TRBV7-2 and TRBJ1-1; no clear D gene. The ends were cut back, 1 base at V and 3 bases at J, with 9 bases in the middle. Germline V gene lookup returns CDR1 SGHTA and CDR2 FQGNSA. This CDR3 has 14 residues. In DNA, the CDR3 is TGTGCCAGCAGCTTAGGAGGGATAGACACTGAAGCTTTCTTT. Its protein product is CASSLGGIDTEAFF.

The chain is built from TRBV27 and TRBJ2-7; weak D call: TRBD1 (5 bases). The CDR3 extends over 15 amino acids. CDR1 and CDR2 (germline): MNHEY, SMNVEV (reference sequence). The V gene lost 5 bases and the J gene lost 2 bases, with 16 bases spanning the gap. The CDR3 DNA sequence: TGTGCCAGCAGTCCCCGGGCAGGGCAGGCCTACGAGCAGTACTTC. It codes for CASSPRAGQAYEQYF.

This chain joins TRBV19 and TRBJ1-5, with TRBD1 as a possible D gene (6 bases). Trimming left V 3 bases short and J 5 bases short, with 14 bases between. The germline V gene has CDR1 LNHDA and CDR2 SQIVND (reference sequence). The CDR3 has 15 amino acids. The CDR3 loop reads CASSMETGRHQPQHF. The CDR3 region has the DNA TGTGCCAGTAGTATGGAAACAGGGCGGCATCAGCCCCAGCATTTT.